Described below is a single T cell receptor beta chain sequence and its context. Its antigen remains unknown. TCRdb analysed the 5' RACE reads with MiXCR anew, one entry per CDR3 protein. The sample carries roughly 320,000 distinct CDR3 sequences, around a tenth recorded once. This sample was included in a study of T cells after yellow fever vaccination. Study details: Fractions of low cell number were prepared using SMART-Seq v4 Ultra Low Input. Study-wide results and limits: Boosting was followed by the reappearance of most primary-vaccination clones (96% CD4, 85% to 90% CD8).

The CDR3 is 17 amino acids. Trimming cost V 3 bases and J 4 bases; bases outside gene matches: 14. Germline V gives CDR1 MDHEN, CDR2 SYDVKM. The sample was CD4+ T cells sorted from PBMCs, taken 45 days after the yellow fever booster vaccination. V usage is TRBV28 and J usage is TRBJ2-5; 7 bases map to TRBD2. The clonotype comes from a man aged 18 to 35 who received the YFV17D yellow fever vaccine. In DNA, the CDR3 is TGTGCCAGCAGTTTGGTTCGAGCGGGGCTCTGGATAGAGACCCAGTACTTC. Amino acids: CASSLVRAGLWIETQYF.